Listed here are 20 T cell receptor beta chains from one sample, sequenced in a study of T cells in localized non-small cell lung cancer. Produced via immunoSEQ multiplex PCR; TCRdb's table is partial and in-frame only. Counted here are thousands of clones, around 16% occurring once; the ten biggest clones make up 4% to 5.5%. This specimen consisted of normal lung tissue next to the tumor, obtained before any cancer treatment. The receptors were gathered from a male donor at least 60 years old with stage II squamous cell lung carcinoma.

This clone was counted a few times. This chain links TRBV6-8 with TRBJ2-1, with D perhaps matching TRBD2 (7 bases). The germline CDR1 and CDR2 sequences are MNHGY and SAAAGT. This CDR3 region has 18 residues. Trimming left V 4 bases short and J 0 bases short, with 19 bases between. Here the CDR3 reads CASSSSGAGASSYNEQFF. Here the CDR3 DNA reads TGTGCCAGCAGTTCTTCCGGGGCGGGGGCCAGCTCCTACAATGAGCAGTTCTTC.

The chain carries TRBV6-8 and TRBJ2-5; 7 positions match TRBD2. Trimming removed 5 bases from V and 1 base from J; junction bases left unmatched: 4. The CDR3 consists of 14 residues. Germline CDR1 reads MNHGY; CDR2 reads SAAAGT. The CDR3 DNA follows: TGTGCCAGCAGTGGAGGACTAGTCCAAGAGACCCAGTACTTC. Translation: CASSGGLVQETQYF.

This clone was counted many times. The chain joins TRBV11-3 to TRBJ1-6, with TRBD1 matching 7 bases. This CDR3 spans 14 amino acids. Trimming took 6 bases from V and 7 from J; bases not matched to a gene: 6. The V gene's germline CDR1 is SGHNT and CDR2 YENEEA. In nucleotides, the CDR3 is TGTGCCAGCAGTTTCGACAGGGTCAATTCACCCCTCCACTTT. Translation gives CASSFDRVNSPLHF.

The chain joins TRBV6-8 to TRBJ2-1; 8 bases are a match to TRBD1. This CDR3 has 15 amino acids. Per the germline V gene, CDR1 is MNHGY and CDR2 is SAAAGT. Trimming cost V 0 bases and J 5 bases; bases outside gene matches: 3. The chain's CDR3 is CASSYSGQGNNEQFF. CDR3 coding DNA: TGTGCCAGCAGTTACTCAGGACAGGGCAACAATGAGCAGTTCTTC.

This clone has just a few counts. This chain connects TRBV19 to TRBJ1-1, with a tentative D call TRBD1 (5 bases). The CDR3 has 13 residues. Trimming pared 3 bases from V and 5 bases from J, leaving 10 bases between. The germline gives CDR1 LNHDA, CDR2 SQIVND (reference sequence). CDR3 DNA sequence: TGTGCCAGTAGTATCGGGGGGTGGACTGAAGCTTTCTTT. Translating it yields CASSIGGWTEAFF.

This clone is labeled medium-sized. The rearrangement uses TRBV6-8 and TRBJ2-1; 11 positions agree with TRBD2. CDR3 size: 16 residues. The trim removed 0 bases at V and 6 bases at J, leaving 4 bases unmatched. The germline V gene encodes CDR1 MNHGY and CDR2 SAAAGT. CDR3 bases: TGTGCCAGCAGTTACTCGGCTAGCGGGGGGTCCAATGAGCAGTTCTTC. It specifies CASSYSASGGSNEQFF.

This clone was detected only a few times. The genes are TRBV11-3 and TRBJ1-1; D call uncertain. This CDR3 region has 15 residues. V lost 5 bases, J lost 3 bases, and 16 bases lay in between. Germline lookup yields CDR1 SGHNT and CDR2 YENEEA. CDR3 DNA: TGTGCCAGCAGCCCCGCCAATCGGGGTGACACTGAAGCTTTCTTT. Translation: CASSPANRGDTEAFF. The variable domain in full, completed from reference TRBV11-3 and TRBJ1-1, reads EAGVVQSPRYKIIEKKQPVAFWCNPISGHNTLYWYLQNLGQGPELLIRYENEEAVDDSQLPKDRFSAERLKGVDSTLKIQPAELGDSAVYLCASSPANRGDTEAFFGQGTRLTVV.

This clone came up a few times. This chain connects TRBV30 to TRBJ1-2; the D gene is possibly TRBD1 (6 bases). The germline V gene has CDR1 GTSNPN and CDR2 SVGIG (reference sequence). The CDR3 contains 13 residues. Trimming pared 4 bases from V and 3 bases from J, leaving 12 bases between. CDR3 residues: CAWMTRGDYGYTF. Written as DNA, the CDR3 is TGTGCCTGGATGACAAGGGGGGACTATGGCTACACCTTC.

The gene calls are TRBV6-8 and TRBJ2-1; D call uncertain. Germline assignment: CDR1 MNHGY and CDR2 SAAAGT. Trimming took off 5 bases at V and 3 bases at J, with 11 bases between the two ends. The CDR3 contains 14 residues. The chain's CDR3 is CASSGRKSYNEQFF. CDR3 bases: TGTGCCAGCAGTGGACGGAAAAGCTACAATGAGCAGTTCTTC.

This clone has only a few counts. The chain recombines TRBV9 with TRBJ2-4, with a tentative D call TRBD1 (6 bases). V was shortened by 4 bases and J by 0 bases, with 11 bases between the two germline ends. CDR1 and CDR2 from the germline V gene are SGDLS and YYNGEE. This CDR3 contains 15 residues. The CDR3 here is CASSPGVQAKNIQYF. CDR3 nucleotide sequence: TGTGCCAGCAGCCCAGGGGTCCAAGCCAAAAACATTCAGTACTTC.

This clone has only a few counts. The genes are TRBV11-3 and TRBJ2-1; 11 nucleotides align to TRBD2. V lost 1 base to trimming and J lost 3 bases; unmatched junction nucleotides: 2. The CDR3 is 16 amino acids. Germline V lookup: CDR1 SGHNT, CDR2 YENEEA. Written as DNA, the CDR3 is TGTGCCAGCAGCTTAGGGACTAGCGGGTACTACAATGAGCAGTTCTTC. It is translated as CASSLGTSGYYNEQFF. The full variable domain, completed using reference TRBV11-3 and TRBJ2-1, is EAGVVQSPRYKIIEKKQPVAFWCNPISGHNTLYWYLQNLGQGPELLIRYENEEAVDDSQLPKDRFSAERLKGVDSTLKIQPAELGDSAVYLCASSLGTSGYYNEQFFGPGTRLTVL.

This clone was seen more than once but under ten times. V is TRBV18 and J is TRBJ1-1, with 9 positions matching TRBD1. The CDR3 consists of 18 residues. After removal of 3 bases from V and 0 bases from J, the junction contained 11 bases not matched to a gene. Germline CDR1 reads KGHSH; CDR2 reads LQKENI. The CDR3 is CASSPRGTGRVMNTEAFF. CDR3 DNA sequence: TGTGCCAGCTCACCCCGGGGGACAGGGCGAGTGATGAACACTGAAGCTTTCTTT.

The chain combines TRBV18 with TRBJ2-1; possibly TRBD1 for D (5 bases). CDR1 and CDR2 from the germline V gene are KGHSH and LQKENI. V lost 0 bases, J lost 4 bases, and 10 bases lay in between. There are 15 residues in the CDR3. CDR3 sequence (DNA): TGTGCCAGCTCACCACCTCAGGGATTTTACAATGAGCAGTTCTTC. Translating gives CASSPPQGFYNEQFF.

This clone showed up many times. This rearrangement joins TRBV11-3 to TRBJ1-2, with D perhaps TRBD1 (6 bases). With 3 bases removed from V and 6 bases from J, the gap between germline ends came to 20 bases. Per the germline V gene, CDR1 is SGHNT and CDR2 is YENEEA. The CDR3 runs 16 residues. CDR3 DNA sequence: TGTGCCAGCAGCTTGGAAGGGCAGGGGTTTCTTAATGGCTACACCTTC. It codes for CASSLEGQGFLNGYTF. The variable domain in full, completed from reference TRBV11-3 and TRBJ1-2, reads EAGVVQSPRYKIIEKKQPVAFWCNPISGHNTLYWYLQNLGQGPELLIRYENEEAVDDSQLPKDRFSAERLKGVDSTLKIQPAELGDSAVYLCASSLEGQGFLNGYTFGSGTRLTVV.

This clone was observed a handful of times. The read ends 1 residue shy of where the CDR3 ends; the end is completed using the germline J gene. V is TRBV10-3 and J is TRBJ2-7; D remains unclear. Trimming pared 0 bases from V and 4 bases from J, leaving 7 bases between. Germline loops: CDR1 ENHRY, CDR2 SYGVKD. The CDR3 loop spans 13 amino acids. CDR3 bases read: TGTGCCATCAGTGAGTCGGGCCCGTACGAGCAGTAC. As protein: CAISESGPYEQY. The whole CDR3 is CAISESGPYEQYF.

This clone has ten or more counts. The chain links TRBV11-3 to TRBJ2-2, with 7 bases aligning to TRBD2. The J segment lost 5 bases and the V segment lost 2 bases, leaving 8 bases of the junction unmatched. CDR3 length: 16 amino acids. Germline assignment: CDR1 SGHNT and CDR2 YENEEA. Written as DNA, the CDR3 is TGTGCCAGCAGCTTATCCGGGGGGTGGAGGACCGGGGAGCTGTTTTTT. Its translation: CASSLSGGWRTGELFF. Drawing the rest from reference TRBV11-3 and TRBJ2-2, the complete variable domain is EAGVVQSPRYKIIEKKQPVAFWCNPISGHNTLYWYLQNLGQGPELLIRYENEEAVDDSQLPKDRFSAERLKGVDSTLKIQPAELGDSAVYLCASSLSGGWRTGELFFGEGSRLTVL.

Only a few counts were recorded for this clone. CDR3 in DNA: TGTGCCAGTAGCACCCAATCGGGGGGAACCCAGCCCCAGCATTTT. Translation: CASSTQSGGTQPQHF. The chain employs TRBV19 and TRBJ1-5, with a weak D call TRBD1 (5 bases). Germline-derived CDR1 and CDR2 are LNHDA and SQIVND (reference sequence). CDR3 length equals 15 residues. Trimming left V 6 bases short and J 7 bases short, with 19 bases between.

This clone qualifies as medium-sized. The chain uses TRBV6-8 and TRBJ2-1, with 8 positions matching TRBD2. Germline V gives CDR1 MNHGY, CDR2 SAAAGT. The V gene end was trimmed by 4 bases and the J gene end by 8 bases; junction bases not matched to a gene: 13. The CDR3 spans 16 residues. The CDR3 is CASSSFASGSFHEQFF. The CDR3, as DNA: TGTGCCAGCAGTTCATTCGCCAGCGGGAGTTTCCATGAGCAGTTCTTC.

The V call is TRBV6-8, the J call TRBJ1-3, with 10 bases aligning to TRBD1. This CDR3 has 17 amino acids. The ends lost 4 bases at V and 4 bases at J; junction bases unmatched: 10. Per germline, CDR1 MNHGY and CDR2 SAAAGT. DNA for the CDR3: TGTGCCAGCAGTTCCACTTGGACAGGGGGGAGGGGAAACACCATATATTTT. It encodes CASSSTWTGGRGNTIYF.

The chain couples TRBV6-8 to TRBJ2-2; 9 nucleotides agree with TRBD2. J was trimmed by 1 base and V by 0 bases; bases with no gene match: 6. Germline V gene data show CDR1 as MNHGY and CDR2 as SAAAGT. This CDR3 comprises 18 residues. CDR3 sequence: CASSYSTGSGRNTGELFF. As DNA, the CDR3 is TGTGCCAGCAGTTACTCGACAGGTAGCGGGAGGAACACCGGGGAGCTGTTTTTT.